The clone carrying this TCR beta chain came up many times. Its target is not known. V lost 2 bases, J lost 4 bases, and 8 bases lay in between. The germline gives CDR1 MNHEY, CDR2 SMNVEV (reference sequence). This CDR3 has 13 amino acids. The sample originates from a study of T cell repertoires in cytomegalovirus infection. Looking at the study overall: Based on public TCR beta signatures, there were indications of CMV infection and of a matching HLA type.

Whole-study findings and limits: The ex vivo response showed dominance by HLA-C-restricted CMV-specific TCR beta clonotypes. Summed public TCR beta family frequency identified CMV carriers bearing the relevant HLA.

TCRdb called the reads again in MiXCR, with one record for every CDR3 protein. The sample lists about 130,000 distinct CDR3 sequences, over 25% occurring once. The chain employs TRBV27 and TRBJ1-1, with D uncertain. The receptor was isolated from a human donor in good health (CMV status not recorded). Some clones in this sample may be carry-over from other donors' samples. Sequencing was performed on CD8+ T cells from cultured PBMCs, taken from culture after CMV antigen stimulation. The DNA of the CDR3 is TGTGCCAGCAGTTTAGGGGTGGCCACTGAAGCTTTCTTT. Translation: CASSLGVATEAFF.